Sequencing of this T cell receptor beta chain was carried out in a study of cytomegalovirus exposure and HLA in healthy donors. On the study more broadly: An earlier analysis identified more than 90 million unique TCR beta sequences in 150 million to 200 million T cells. The study's findings and limits: Highly shared variants forming one cluster were likely a sequencing artifact. Other equally common chains were less clonally expanded than HLA-associated TCR beta chains, a later analysis showed. Accurate prediction of HLA-A and HLA-B alleles (for most subjects) was reportedly achieved from TCR beta sequences.

PCR involved 60 Vbeta and 13 Jbeta primers. Profiled with immunoSEQ multiplex PCR; TCRdb holds only in-frame clones, not every one. Among about 180,000 clones, about 82% were seen once, and the ten largest hold 1%. With respect to this clone: The target antigen is unknown.

This CDR3 has 18 residues. Between the trimmed V and J ends, which lost 6 bases and 2 bases, there was a span of 23 bases. The germline V gene encodes CDR1 MNHEY and CDR2 SMNVEV (reference sequence). The source of this sequence is a woman in her 50s in good health and CMV-seropositive. This sequence joins TRBV27 and TRBJ1-5; tentatively, D is TRBD1 (5 bases). Sequencing was performed on PBMCs. Here the CDR3 DNA reads TGTGCCAGCAGCCCGGGACTCTATTCGGGGATGCGCAATCAGCCCCAGCATTTT. Translation: CASSPGLYSGMRNQPQHF.